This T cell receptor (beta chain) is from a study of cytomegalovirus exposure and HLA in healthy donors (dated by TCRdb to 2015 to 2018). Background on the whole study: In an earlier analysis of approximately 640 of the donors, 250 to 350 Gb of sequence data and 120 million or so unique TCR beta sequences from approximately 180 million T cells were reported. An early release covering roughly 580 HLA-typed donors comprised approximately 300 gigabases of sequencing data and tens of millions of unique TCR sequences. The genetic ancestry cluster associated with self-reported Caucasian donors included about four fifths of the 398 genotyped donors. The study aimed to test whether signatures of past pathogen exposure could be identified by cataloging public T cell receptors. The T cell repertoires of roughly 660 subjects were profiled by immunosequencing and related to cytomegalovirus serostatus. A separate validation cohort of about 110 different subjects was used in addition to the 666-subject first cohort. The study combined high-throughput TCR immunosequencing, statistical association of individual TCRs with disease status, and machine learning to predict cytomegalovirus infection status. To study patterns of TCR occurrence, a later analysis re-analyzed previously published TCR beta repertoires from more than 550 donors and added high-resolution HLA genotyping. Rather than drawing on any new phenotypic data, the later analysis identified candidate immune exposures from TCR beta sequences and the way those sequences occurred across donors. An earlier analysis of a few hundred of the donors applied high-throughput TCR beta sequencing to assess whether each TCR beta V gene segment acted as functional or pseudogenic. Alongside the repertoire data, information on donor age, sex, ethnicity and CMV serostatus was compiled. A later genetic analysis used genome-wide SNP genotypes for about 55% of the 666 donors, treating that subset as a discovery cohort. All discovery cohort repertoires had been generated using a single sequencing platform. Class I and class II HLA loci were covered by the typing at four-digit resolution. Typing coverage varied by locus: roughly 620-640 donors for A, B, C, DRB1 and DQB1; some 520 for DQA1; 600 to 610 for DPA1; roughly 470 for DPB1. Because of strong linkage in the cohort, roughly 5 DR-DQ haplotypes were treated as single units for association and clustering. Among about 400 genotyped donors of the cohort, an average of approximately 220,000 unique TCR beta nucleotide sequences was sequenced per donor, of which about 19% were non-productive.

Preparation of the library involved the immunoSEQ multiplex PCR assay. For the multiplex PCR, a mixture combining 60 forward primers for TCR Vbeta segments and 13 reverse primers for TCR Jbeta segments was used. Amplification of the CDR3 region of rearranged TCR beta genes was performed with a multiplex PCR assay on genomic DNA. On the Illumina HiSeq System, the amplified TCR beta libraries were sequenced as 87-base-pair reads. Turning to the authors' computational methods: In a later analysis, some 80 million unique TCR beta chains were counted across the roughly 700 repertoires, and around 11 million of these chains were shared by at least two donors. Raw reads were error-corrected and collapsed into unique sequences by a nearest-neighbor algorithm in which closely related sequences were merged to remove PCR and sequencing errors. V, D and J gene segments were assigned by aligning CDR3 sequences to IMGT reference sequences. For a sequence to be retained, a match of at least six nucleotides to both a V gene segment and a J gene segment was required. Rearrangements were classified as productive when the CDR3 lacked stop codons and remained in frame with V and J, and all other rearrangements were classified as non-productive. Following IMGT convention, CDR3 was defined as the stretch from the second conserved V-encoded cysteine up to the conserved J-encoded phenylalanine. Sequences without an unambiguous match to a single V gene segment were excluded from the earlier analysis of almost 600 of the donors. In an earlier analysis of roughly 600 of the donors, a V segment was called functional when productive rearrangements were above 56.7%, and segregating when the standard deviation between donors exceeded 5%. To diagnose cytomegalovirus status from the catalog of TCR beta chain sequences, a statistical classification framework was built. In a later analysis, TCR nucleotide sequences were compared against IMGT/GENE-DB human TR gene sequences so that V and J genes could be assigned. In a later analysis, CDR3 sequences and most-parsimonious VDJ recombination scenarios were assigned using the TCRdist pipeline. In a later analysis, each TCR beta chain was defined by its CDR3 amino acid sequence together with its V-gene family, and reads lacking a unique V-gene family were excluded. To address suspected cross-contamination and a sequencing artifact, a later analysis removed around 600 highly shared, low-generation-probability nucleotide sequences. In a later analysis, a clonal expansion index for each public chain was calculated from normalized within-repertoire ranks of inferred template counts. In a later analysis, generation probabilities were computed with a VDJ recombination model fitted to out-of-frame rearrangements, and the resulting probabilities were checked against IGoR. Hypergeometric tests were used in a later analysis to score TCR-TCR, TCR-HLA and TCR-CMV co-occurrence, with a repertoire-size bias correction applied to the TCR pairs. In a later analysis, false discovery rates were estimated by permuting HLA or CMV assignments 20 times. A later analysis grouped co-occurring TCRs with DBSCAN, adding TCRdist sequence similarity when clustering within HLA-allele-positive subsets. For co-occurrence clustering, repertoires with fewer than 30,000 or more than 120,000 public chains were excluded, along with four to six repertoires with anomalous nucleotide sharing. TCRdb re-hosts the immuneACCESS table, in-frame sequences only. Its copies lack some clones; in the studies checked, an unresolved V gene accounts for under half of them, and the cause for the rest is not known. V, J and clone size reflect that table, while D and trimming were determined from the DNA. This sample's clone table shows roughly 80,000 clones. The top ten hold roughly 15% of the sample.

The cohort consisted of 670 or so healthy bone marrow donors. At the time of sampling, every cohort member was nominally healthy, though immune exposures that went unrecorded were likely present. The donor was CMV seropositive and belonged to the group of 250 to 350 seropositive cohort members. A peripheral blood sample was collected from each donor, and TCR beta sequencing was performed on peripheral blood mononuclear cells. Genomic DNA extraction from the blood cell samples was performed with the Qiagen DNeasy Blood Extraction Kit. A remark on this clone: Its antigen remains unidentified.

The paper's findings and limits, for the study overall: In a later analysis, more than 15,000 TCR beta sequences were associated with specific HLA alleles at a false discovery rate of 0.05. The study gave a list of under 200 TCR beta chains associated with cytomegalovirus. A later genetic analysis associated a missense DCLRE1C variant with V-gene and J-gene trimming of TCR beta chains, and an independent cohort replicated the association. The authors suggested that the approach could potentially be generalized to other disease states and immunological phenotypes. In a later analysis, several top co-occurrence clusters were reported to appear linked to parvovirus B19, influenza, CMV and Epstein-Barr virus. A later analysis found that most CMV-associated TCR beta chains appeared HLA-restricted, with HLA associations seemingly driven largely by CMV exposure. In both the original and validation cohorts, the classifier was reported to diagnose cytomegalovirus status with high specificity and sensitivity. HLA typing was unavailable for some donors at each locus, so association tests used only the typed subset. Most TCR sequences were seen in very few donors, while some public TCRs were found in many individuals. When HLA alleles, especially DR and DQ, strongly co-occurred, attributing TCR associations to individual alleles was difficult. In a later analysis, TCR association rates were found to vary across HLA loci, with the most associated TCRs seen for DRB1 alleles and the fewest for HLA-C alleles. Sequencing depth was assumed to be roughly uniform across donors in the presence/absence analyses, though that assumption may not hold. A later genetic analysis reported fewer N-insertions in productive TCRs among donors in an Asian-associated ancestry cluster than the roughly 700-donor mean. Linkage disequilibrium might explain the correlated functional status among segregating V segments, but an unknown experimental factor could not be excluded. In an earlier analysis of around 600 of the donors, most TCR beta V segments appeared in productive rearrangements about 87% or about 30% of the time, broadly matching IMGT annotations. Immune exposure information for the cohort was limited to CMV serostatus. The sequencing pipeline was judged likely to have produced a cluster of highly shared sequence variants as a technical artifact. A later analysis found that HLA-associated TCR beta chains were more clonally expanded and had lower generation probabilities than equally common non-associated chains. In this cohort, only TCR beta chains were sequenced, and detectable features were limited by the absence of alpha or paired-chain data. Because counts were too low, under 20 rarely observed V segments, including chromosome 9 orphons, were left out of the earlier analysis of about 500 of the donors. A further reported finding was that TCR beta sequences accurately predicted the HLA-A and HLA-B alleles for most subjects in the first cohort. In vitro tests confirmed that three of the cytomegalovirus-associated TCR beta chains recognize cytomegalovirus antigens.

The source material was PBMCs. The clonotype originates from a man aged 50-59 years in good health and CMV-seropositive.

The CDR3 amino acid sequence is: CASSQQTGNSPLHF. The sequence in DNA is TGTGCCAGCTCCCAGCAAACAGGGAATTCACCCCTCCACTTT. The chain is encoded by TRBV18 joined to TRBJ1-6; the best D guess is TRBD1, with 6 bases matching. Looking up the germline V gene yields CDR1 KGHSH and CDR2 LQKENI. The trim is 6 bases for V and 7 bases for J, with a gap of 13 bases between the germline ends. The CDR3, from cysteine to phenylalanine, totals 14 residues. CDR3 DNA only is kept here, 42 bases in frame from base 1.